This T cell receptor beta chain was recorded in a study of shared clonotypes between healthy human individuals. The CDR3 is 19 residues long. The germline CDR1 and CDR2 sequences are MDHEN and SYDVKM. Trimming cost V 5 bases and J 0 bases, with 23 bases left between them. Generated by immunoSEQ multiplex PCR, the TCRdb table keeps only in-frame clones and is missing some. The sample lists some 630,000 clones; about 96% were seen once. The naive CD8 fraction comprised CD45RO-negative cells positively selected for CCR7 and excluded terminally differentiated effector memory CD45RA+ cells. The sample was naive CD8+ T cells sorted from blood. The source is a woman aged 30 to 39 in good health. J is TRBJ1-5 and V is TRBV28, with a possible D match to TRBD1 (6 bases). The CDR3 reads CASSARGGPENYSNQPQHF. The CDR3 DNA follows: TGTGCCAGCAGTGCAAGGGGGGGACCCGAGAATTATAGCAATCAGCCCCAGCATTTT. The complete variable domain, with remaining parts taken from reference TRBV28 and TRBJ1-5, reads DVKVTQSSRYLVKRTGEKVFLECVQDMDHENMFWYRQDPGLGLRLIYFSYDVKMKEKGDIPEGYSVSREKKERFSLILESASTNQTSMYLCASSARGGPENYSNQPQHFGDGTRLSIL.